These T cell receptor beta chains were read from a single sample in a study of T cell repertoires in cytomegalovirus infection. These receptors are not linked to any known antigen. TCRdb ran MiXCR on the reads and lists one entry per CDR3 protein. The sample has approximately 990,000 distinct CDR3 sequences; around 31% are singletons. Sequences were derived from cultured CD8+ T cells from PBMCs, sampled from culture after CMV antigen stimulation. These receptor sequences come from a human donor in good health (CMV status not recorded). Some clones in this sample may be carry-over from other donors' samples. The CDR3 runs from the conserved cysteine through the conserved F or W. The order of the fields is J gene, D gene, V gene, clone size, CDR3 protein, CDR3 DNA. D genes are given only for firm matches. Some rows have no size entry. The others give once, few or many, or a class for an expanded clone.

TRBJ2-6,NA,TRBV10-3,few,CAISEWKKAGTGANVLTF,TGTGCCATCAGTGAGTGGAAGAAAGCAGGGACCGGGGCCAACGTCCTGACTTTC
TRBJ1-4,TRBD1,TRBV20-1,NA,CSAFPTGTGFEKLFF,TGCAGTGCTTTCCCGACAGGGACCGGGTTCGAAAAACTGTTTTTT
TRBJ2-3,NA,TRBV27,NA,CASSPQGGMDTQYF,TGTGCCAGCAGTCCCCAGGGTGGGATGGATACGCAGTATTTT
TRBJ2-5,NA,TRBV4-1,few,CASSPHVDRETQYF,TGCGCCAGCAGCCCGCACGTGGATCGGGAGACCCAGTACTTC
TRBJ1-1,NA,TRBV12-3/TRBV12-4,many,CASSFRGRGGENTEAFF,TGTGCCAGCAGTTTCAGGGGCCGGGGCGGGGAGAACACTGAAGCTTTCTTT
TRBJ2-1,NA,TRBV28,few,CASSSREGSYNEQFF,TGTGCCAGCAGTTCTCGCGAAGGTTCCTACAATGAGCAGTTCTTC
TRBJ1-6,NA,TRBV9,few,CASSVDPWERDSPLHF,TGTGCCAGCAGCGTAGATCCGTGGGAACGAGATTCACCCCTCCACTTT
TRBJ1-1,TRBD1,TRBV19,NA,CASSTQGAAEAFF,TGTGCCAGTAGTACACAGGGGGCGGCTGAAGCTTTCTTT
TRBJ1-2,NA,TRBV2,few,CASSERREKDGYTF,TGTGCCAGCAGTGAAAGGAGGGAAAAGGATGGCTACACCTTC
TRBJ1-5,NA,TRBV7-6,many,CASSLNQGPNQPQHF,TGTGCCAGCAGCTTAAACCAGGGCCCCAATCAGCCCCAGCATTTT
TRBJ1-1,NA,TRBV27,NA,CASSLSGTGMPEAFF,TGTGCCAGCAGTTTAAGCGGTACAGGGATGCCCGAAGCTTTCTTT
TRBJ2-1,NA,TRBV5-4,NA,CASSLEGLIYNEQFF,TGTGCCAGCAGCTTGGAGGGACTGATCTACAATGAGCAGTTCTTC
TRBJ2-3,TRBD1,TRBV6-6,few,CASRGTVYPDTQYF,TGTGCCAGCAGGGGGACAGTTTACCCAGATACGCAGTATTTT
TRBJ1-5,NA,TRBV7-6,NA,CASSPEGDSNQPQHF,TGTGCCAGCAGCCCAGAGGGAGATAGCAATCAGCCCCAGCATTTT
TRBJ1-6,NA,TRBV13,NA,CASSLGLGHPVSPLHF,TGTGCCAGCAGCTTAGGTCTGGGACACCCGGTTTCACCCCTCCACTTT
TRBJ2-3,TRBD1,TRBV5-1,few,CASSTPDRFSTDTQYF,TGCGCCAGCAGCACTCCGGACAGGTTTAGCACAGATACGCAGTATTTT
TRBJ1-5,TRBD1,TRBV2,few,CASRGGTGENQPQHF,TGTGCCAGCAGGGGCGGGACAGGGGAGAATCAGCCCCAGCATTTT
TRBJ2-1,NA,TRBV19,NA,CASSIVGSRNEQFF,TGTGCCAGTAGTATAGTAGGATCCCGGAATGAGCAGTTCTTC
TRBJ2-1,NA,TRBV7-2,many,CASSLPGETGISYNEQFF,TGTGCCAGCAGCTTACCGGGGGAAACAGGGATCTCCTACAATGAGCAGTTCTTC
TRBJ1-4,TRBD1,TRBV19,NA,CASSSQGATDEKLFF,TGTGCCAGTAGTTCACAGGGGGCGACGGATGAAAAACTGTTTTTT
TRBJ1-1,NA,TRBV2,NA,CASSDAGMNTEAFF,TGTGCCAGCAGTGATGCGGGCATGAACACTGAAGCTTTCTTT
TRBJ1-1,TRBD1,TRBV7-9,few,CASSLPNWTGRGNEAFF,TGTGCCAGCAGCTTACCGAATTGGACAGGTAGAGGCAATGAAGCTTTCTTT
TRBJ2-6,NA,TRBV7-6,few,CASSLAPSPTLGSGANVLTF,TGTGCCAGCAGCTTAGCCCCCTCGCCGACACTGGGCTCTGGGGCCAACGTCCTGACTTTC
TRBJ1-2,NA,TRBV14,NA,CASSPTALYGYTF,TGTGCCAGCAGCCCGACAGCACTCTATGGCTACACCTTC
TRBJ2-3,NA,TRBV7-8,many,CASSLVERPDTQYF,TGTGCCAGCAGCTTAGTAGAGAGGCCAGATACGCAGTATTTT
TRBJ1-1,NA,TRBV6-6,few,CASSWEGFDTEAFF,TGTGCCAGCAGCTGGGAGGGTTTTGACACTGAAGCTTTCTTT
TRBJ2-2,NA,TRBV7-8,few,CASSPPGVTGELFF,TGTGCCAGCAGCCCACCAGGGGTTACCGGGGAGCTGTTTTTT